Listed below are T cell receptor beta chains from one sample, sequenced in a study of somatic mutations in cytotoxic T cells in rheumatoid arthritis. The data were produced by immunoSEQ multiplex PCR, yet TCRdb's version contains in-frame clones alone and is incomplete. There are thousands of clones in the sample; roughly 87% occur only once, and 17% lies in the top ten. What was sequenced was CD8+ T cells sorted from blood. The receptor source for this set is a man aged 35 to 55 with rheumatoid arthritis. The CDR3 runs from the conserved cysteine through the conserved F or W. D genes are given only for firm matches. Some rows have no size entry. The others give once, few or many, or a class for an expanded clone.

size	J	D	V	DNA	CDR3
-	TRBJ1-1	-	TRBV27	TGTGCCAGCAGTCCTCAGGGAGGGGGCACTGAAGCTTTCTTT	CASSPQGGGTEAFF
few	TRBJ2-5	TRBD1	TRBV6-6	TGTGCCAGCAGTTACATCGGACAGGAAGAGACCCAGTACTTC	CASSYIGQEETQYF
-	TRBJ2-3	-	TRBV10-3	TGTGCCATCAGTGAGTCCAACAGGGCGGACGCAGATACGCAGTATTTT	CAISESNRADADTQYF
-	TRBJ1-1	-	TRBV2	TGTGCCAGCAGTGCGTCAGGGTATGTGAACACTGAAGCTTTCTTT	CASSASGYVNTEAFF
-	TRBJ2-3	TRBD2	TRBV9	TGTGCCAGCAGCGTAGTGCTAGCGGGGGACTTCACAGATACGCAGTATTTT	CASSVVLAGDFTDTQYF
once	TRBJ2-5	-	TRBV9	TGTGCCAGCAGCGTAGACAACAGGTCGTACCAAGAGACCCAGTACTTC	CASSVDNRSYQETQYF
few	TRBJ2-7	TRBD1	TRBV7-8	TGTGCCAGCAGCCCAAGACAGGGGCCATCCTACGAGCAGTACTTC	CASSPRQGPSYEQYF
-	TRBJ2-2	-	TRBV5-1	TGCGCCAGCAGCCGCGGGACAGTCCCCACCGGGGAGCTGTTTTTT	CASSRGTVPTGELFF
-	TRBJ1-5	TRBD1	TRBV6-1	TGTGCCAGCAGTGAAGGGACAGGGTATCAGCCCCAGCATTTT	CASSEGTGYQPQHF
-	TRBJ2-5	-	TRBV6-6	TGTGCCAGCACCCCGGACAGCTTCCAAGAGACCCAGTACTTC	CASTPDSFQETQYF
-	TRBJ2-1	-	TRBV10-2	TGCGCCAGCAAAAACAGCGGTGAGCAGTTCTTC	CASKNSGEQFF
-	TRBJ1-6	-	TRBV6-5	TGTGCCAGCAGTTTCCTGGACACTCTATCCCTCCACTTT	CASSFLDTLSLHF
-	TRBJ2-1	-	TRBV19	TGTGCCAGTAAAATAGGGGTAGGCTACAATGAGCAGTTCTTC	CASKIGVGYNEQFF
-	TRBJ1-3	TRBD1	TRBV15	TGTGCCACCAGCAGAGCGGACAGGGGGCTTGACACCATATATTTT	CATSRADRGLDTIYF
-	TRBJ2-5	TRBD2	TRBV28	TGTGCCAGTCGGCTTACTGGGGCCGGGGGGCAAGAGACCCAGTACTTC	CASRLTGAGGQETQYF
-	TRBJ2-1	TRBD1	TRBV19	TGTGCCAGTAGTATAGTAGGGACAGGCTTCAATGAGCAGTTCTTC	CASSIVGTGFNEQFF
-	TRBJ2-2	TRBD2	TRBV11-2	TGTGCCAGCAGCTTATTTGCTAGCGGGGGGGCAGGGACCGGGGAGCTGTTTTTT	CASSLFASGGAGTGELFF
once	TRBJ1-6	-	TRBV5-6	TGTGCCAGCAGCTTGGGGGGGCCACCCCTCCACTTT	CASSLGGPPLHF
-	TRBJ2-7	TRBD1	TRBV10-2	TGCGCCAGCAGCGAATACAGGGGCTCCTACGAGCAGTACTTC	CASSEYRGSYEQYF
-	TRBJ2-7	TRBD2	TRBV13	TGTGCCAGCAGCTTAGCCGGGGGGGCGGGAGAGCAGTACTTC	CASSLAGGAGEQYF
-	TRBJ2-7	TRBD2	TRBV2	TGTGCCAGCAGCTGGACTAGCGGGGGAGACGAGCAGTACTTC	CASSWTSGGDEQYF
-	TRBJ2-1	TRBD1	TRBV7-9	TGTGCCAGCAGCACGGCGTACAGGGGGATCTACAATGAGCAGTTCTTC	CASSTAYRGIYNEQFF
-	TRBJ1-1	-	TRBV7-2	TGTGCCAGCAGCTACGGTGGCCTAGGGAGAGGTAACACTGAAGCTTTCTTT	CASSYGGLGRGNTEAFF
-	TRBJ2-1	-	TRBV10-2	TGCGCCAGCAGTGATAGCGGAAGCCACTACAATGAGCAGTTCTTC	CASSDSGSHYNEQFF
-	TRBJ1-2	-	TRBV30	TGTGCCTGGAGTAGCCTAAACTATGGCTACACCTTC	CAWSSLNYGYTF
-	TRBJ2-2	TRBD1	TRBV6-5	TGTGCCAGCAGTTCCGACAGGGGGCCTCACACCGGGGAGCTGTTTTTT	CASSSDRGPHTGELFF
-	TRBJ2-3	TRBD2	TRBV4-2	TGTGCCAGCAGCCAAAGCGGGGGGCACTCAGATACGCAGTATTTT	CASSQSGGHSDTQYF
-	TRBJ2-5	TRBD2	TRBV6-1	TGTGCCAGCACTGTGACTAGCGGGGGGGCAGAGACCCAGTACTTC	CASTVTSGGAETQYF
-	TRBJ2-3	TRBD2	TRBV13	TGTGCCAGCAGCTTCGAGCGGGGGGTCACAGATACGCAGTATTTT	CASSFERGVTDTQYF
-	TRBJ1-2	-	TRBV7-9	TGTGCCAGCAGCTTAGAAGGAGGGAGGCAGGGCTACACCTTC	CASSLEGGRQGYTF
once	TRBJ1-2	TRBD1	TRBV5-4	TGTGCCAGCAGCCCTATACAGGGGGCCGTTGGCTACACCTTC	CASSPIQGAVGYTF
-	TRBJ2-1	TRBD2	TRBV15	TGTGCCACCAGCAGAGAAGCGGGGGGGTACAATGAGCAGTTCTTC	CATSREAGGYNEQFF
-	TRBJ2-2	TRBD1	TRBV12-5	TGTGCTAGTGCCCCGACAGGGGCAGTTGGGGAGCTGTTTTTT	CASAPTGAVGELFF
-	TRBJ2-1	TRBD1	TRBV27	TGTGCCAGCAGTGTGGGACAGTTCTCCTACAATGAGCAGTTCTTC	CASSVGQFSYNEQFF
-	TRBJ2-5	TRBD2	TRBV2	TGTGCCAGCAGTGGGGGCGGGGGCCAAGAGACCCAGTACTTC	CASSGGGGQETQYF
-	TRBJ2-5	TRBD2	TRBV6-5	TGTGCCAGCAGACCCCAACTAGCGGGGCAAGAGACCCAGTACTTC	CASRPQLAGQETQYF
few	TRBJ1-1	-	TRBV21-1	TGTGCCAGCAGCCCGAAGGCTCGGGACAGGACTTCTGAAGCTTTCTTT	CASSPKARDRTSEAFF
-	TRBJ1-4	-	TRBV5-5	TGTGCCAGCAGCTTGGGCAGTTATAATGAAAAACTGTTTTTT	CASSLGSYNEKLFF
-	TRBJ1-5	TRBD1	TRBV4-1	TGCGCCAGCAGCCAGGGGACAGGGGTTAATCAGCCCCAGCATTTT	CASSQGTGVNQPQHF
-	TRBJ1-3	-	TRBV4-1	TGCGCCAGCAGCCAAGAGCCCCAGGACTCTGGAAACACCATATATTTT	CASSQEPQDSGNTIYF
-	TRBJ2-5	-	TRBV5-1	TGCGCCAGCAGCTTGTCTGAGACCCAGTACTTC	CASSLSETQYF
-	TRBJ2-1	-	TRBV7-6	TGTGCCAGCAGCACGAGCCAGGGTGGTGAGCAGTTCTTC	CASSTSQGGEQFF